Listed below are T cell receptor beta chains from one sample, sequenced in a study of T-cell reconstitution after alpha-beta-depleted transplantation in children. TCRdb called the PCR reads again in MiXCR, with one record for every CDR3 protein. The sample lists almost 500,000 distinct CDR3 sequences, about 11% occurring once. Here the sequenced sample was PBMCs, taken before TCRalphabeta/CD19-depleted stem cell transplant. The receptors come from a child aged 2 to 15 with inherited bone marrow failure, due to receive a stem cell transplant. Both conserved end residues are part of each CDR3. A D gene is named only where the DNA matches it firmly. Rows give clone size only sometimes, using once, few, many, or a class for an expanded clone.

many,TRBJ2-3,-,TRBV5-1,CASSRGLGTDTQYF,TGCGCCAGCAGTAGGGGGTTGGGCACAGATACGCAGTATTTT
few,TRBJ1-4,TRBD1,TRBV20-1,CSARETGVLEKLFF,TGCAGTGCTAGAGAGACAGGGGTTCTCGAAAAACTGTTTTTT
many,TRBJ2-3,TRBD2,TRBV29-1,CSVEGDTSGSTDTQYF,TGCAGCGTTGAAGGCGACACTAGCGGGAGTACAGATACGCAGTATTTT
many,TRBJ2-7,-,TRBV5-4,CASSLEQNAAYEQYF,TGTGCCAGCAGCTTGGAACAAAATGCCGCCTACGAGCAGTACTTC
many,TRBJ2-3,TRBD2,TRBV5-1,CASSLVAGADTQYF,TGCGCCAGCAGCTTGGTAGCGGGAGCAGATACGCAGTATTTT
many,TRBJ2-2,-,TRBV4-3,CASSQENPNANTGELFF,TGCGCCAGCAGCCAAGAAAACCCGAATGCGAACACCGGGGAGCTGTTTTTT
many,TRBJ1-1,-,TRBV10-3,CAISESMIIYPGNTEAFF,TGTGCCATCAGTGAGTCGATGATCATCTATCCCGGGAACACTGAAGCTTTCTTT
many,TRBJ1-1,-,TRBV5-1,CASSLGGFEAFF,TGCGCCAGCAGCCTGGGCGGGTTTGAAGCTTTCTTT
few,TRBJ2-7,-,TRBV19,CASSTGNLEQYF,TGTGCCAGTAGTACCGGGAACCTCGAGCAGTACTTC
many,TRBJ2-3,-,TRBV5-5,CASSFWEDTQYF,TGTGCCAGCAGCTTTTGGGAAGATACGCAGTATTTT
many,TRBJ1-2,TRBD1,TRBV4-2,CASSPDREDYGYTF,TGTGCCAGCAGCCCGGACAGGGAGGACTATGGCTACACCTTC
many,TRBJ2-1,-,TRBV12-3/TRBV12-4,CASSLDRRLYNEQFF,TGTGCCAGCAGTTTGGACCGGCGACTGTACAATGAGCAGTTCTTC
many,TRBJ2-5,TRBD2,TRBV10-3,CAISGASGEETQYF,TGTGCCATCAGTGGGGCTAGCGGTGAGGAGACCCAGTACTTC
-,TRBJ2-3,-,TRBV9,CASSASPVGADTQYF,TGTGCCAGCAGCGCCTCCCCCGTTGGGGCAGATACGCAGTATTTT
few,TRBJ2-2,-,TRBV29-1,CSVDRGGGELFF,TGCAGCGTTGACAGGGGTGGCGGGGAGCTGTTTTTT
many,TRBJ2-7,TRBD2,TRBV18,CASSPRPRGLAGDEQYF,TGTGCCAGCTCACCACGCCCGAGGGGGCTAGCGGGAGACGAGCAGTACTTC
-,TRBJ2-7,-,TRBV2,CASRTSGTFYEQYF,TGTGCCAGCAGGACCTCCGGGACTTTTTACGAGCAGTACTTC
-,TRBJ2-1,-,TRBV27,CDSSPAGSYNEQFF,TGTGACAGCAGTCCAGCCGGCTCCTACAATGAGCAGTTCTTC
-,TRBJ1-6,TRBD1,TRBV7-2,CASSFRATGVSSYNSPLHF,TGTGCCAGCAGCTTTCGGGCGACAGGGGTTAGCTCCTATAATTCACCCCTCCACTTT
few,TRBJ2-3,-,TRBV20-1,CSARFPDPTDTQYF,TGCAGTGCTAGATTTCCGGACCCCACAGATACGCAGTATTTT
many,TRBJ1-4,TRBD1,TRBV5-7,CASSSGQMNEKLFF,TGTGCCAGCAGCTCGGGACAGATGAATGAAAAACTGTTTTTT
few,TRBJ2-3,-,TRBV29-1,CSVGVTDTQYF,TGCAGCGTTGGGGTGACAGATACGCAGTATTTT
-,TRBJ1-2,-,TRBV5-1,CASSLNAWGYTF,TGCGCCAGCAGCTTGAACGCCTGGGGCTACACCTTC
few,TRBJ2-7,TRBD1,TRBV25-1,CASSELGTGNEQYF,TGTGCCAGCAGTGAATTGGGGACAGGGAATGAGCAGTACTTC
many,TRBJ1-1,TRBD1,TRBV20-1,CSAFDRGHTEAFF,TGCAGTGCTTTCGACAGGGGGCACACTGAAGCTTTCTTT
many,TRBJ2-5,-,TRBV20-1,CSARDPRQETQYF,TGCAGTGCTAGAGACCCCCGCCAGGAGACCCAGTACTTC
few,TRBJ1-5,-,TRBV4-1,CASSQDKIRDTPQPQHF,TGCGCCAGCAGCCAAGATAAAATCCGGGACACTCCACAGCCCCAGCATTTT
many,TRBJ2-3,-,TRBV29-1,CSVEDPDSTDTQYF,TGCAGCGTTGAAGACCCAGACAGCACAGATACGCAGTATTTT
many,TRBJ2-3,-,TRBV20-1,CSVRDSGDTDTQYF,TGCAGTGTTAGAGATAGCGGAGACACAGATACGCAGTATTTT
few,TRBJ1-2,TRBD1,TRBV11-2,CASSPQGDSPYGYTF,TGTGCCAGCAGCCCGCAGGGGGACAGCCCCTATGGCTACACCTTC
many,TRBJ2-1,TRBD2,TRBV7-2,CASSRLAGNSGEQFF,TGTGCCAGCAGCAGACTAGCGGGAAATTCGGGTGAGCAGTTCTTC
-,TRBJ1-2,-,TRBV27,CASSLLRGPLGGYTF,TGTGCCAGCAGCCTTCTCCGGGGGCCGCTTGGAGGCTACACCTTC
many,TRBJ2-7,TRBD2,TRBV6-1,CASRRSAGGINEQYF,TGTGCCAGCAGGAGATCAGCGGGAGGGATAAACGAGCAGTACTTC
-,TRBJ2-2,-,TRBV10-1,CASSETRLSGELFF,TGCGCCAGCAGTGAGACCCGACTCTCCGGGGAGCTGTTTTTT
-,TRBJ2-7,TRBD1,TRBV7-9,CASSLSRDRWSYEQYF,TGTGCCAGCAGCTTATCCAGGGACAGGTGGTCCTACGAGCAGTACTTC
-,TRBJ2-1,-,TRBV30,CAWSVGNRHNEQFF,TGTGCCTGGAGTGTGGGCAATCGGCACAATGAGCAGTTCTTC